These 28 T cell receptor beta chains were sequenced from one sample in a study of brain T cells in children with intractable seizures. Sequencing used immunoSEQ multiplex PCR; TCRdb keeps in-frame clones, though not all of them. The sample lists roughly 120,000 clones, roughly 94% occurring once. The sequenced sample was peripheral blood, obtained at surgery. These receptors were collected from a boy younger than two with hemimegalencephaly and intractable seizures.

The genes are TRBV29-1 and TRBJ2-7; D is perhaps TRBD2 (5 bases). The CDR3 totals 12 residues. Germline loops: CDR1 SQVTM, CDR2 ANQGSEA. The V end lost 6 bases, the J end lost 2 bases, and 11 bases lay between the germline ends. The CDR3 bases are TGCAGCGTCCGAGGAGGCCCCTACGAGCAGTACTTC. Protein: CSVRGGPYEQYF.

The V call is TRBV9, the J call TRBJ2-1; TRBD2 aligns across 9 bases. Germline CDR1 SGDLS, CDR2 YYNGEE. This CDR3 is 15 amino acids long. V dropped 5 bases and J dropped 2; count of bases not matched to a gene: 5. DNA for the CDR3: TGTGCCAGCAGTATCGGGACTAGCCCCTACAATGAGCAGTTCTTC. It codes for CASSIGTSPYNEQFF.

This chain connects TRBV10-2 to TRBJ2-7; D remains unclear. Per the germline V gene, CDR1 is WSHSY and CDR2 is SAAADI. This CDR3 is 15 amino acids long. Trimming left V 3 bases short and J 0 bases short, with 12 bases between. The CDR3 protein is CASSDGGSGSYEQYF. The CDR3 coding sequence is TGCGCCAGCAGTGATGGCGGCTCTGGCTCCTACGAGCAGTACTTC.

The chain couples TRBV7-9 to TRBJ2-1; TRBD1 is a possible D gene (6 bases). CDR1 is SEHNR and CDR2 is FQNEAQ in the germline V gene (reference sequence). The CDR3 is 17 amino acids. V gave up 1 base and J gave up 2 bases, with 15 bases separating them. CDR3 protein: CASSLGVQGRTYNEQFF. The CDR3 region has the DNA TGTGCCAGCAGCTTAGGGGTTCAGGGGCGGACCTACAATGAGCAGTTCTTC.

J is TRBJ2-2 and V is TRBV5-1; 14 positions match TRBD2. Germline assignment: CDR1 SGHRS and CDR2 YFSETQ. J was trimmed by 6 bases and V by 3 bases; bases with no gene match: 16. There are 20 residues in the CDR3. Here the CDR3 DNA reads TGCGCCAGCAGCTCCCCCCGGGACAGGGGGACTAGCGGGAGTTCCGGGGAGCTGTTTTTT. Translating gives CASSSPRDRGTSGSSGELFF.

The CDR3 nucleotides read TGTGCCAGCAGCGAAGGGGTCCAAGAGACCCAGTACTTC. It yields the protein CASSEGVQETQYF. The rearrangement links TRBV21-1 to TRBJ2-5. TRBV21-1 is deemed a pseudogene. This CDR3 spans 13 amino acids.

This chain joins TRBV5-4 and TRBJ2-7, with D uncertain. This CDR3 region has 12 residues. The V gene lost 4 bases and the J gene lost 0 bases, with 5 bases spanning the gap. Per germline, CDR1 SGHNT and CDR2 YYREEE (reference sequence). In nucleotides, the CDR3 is TGTGCCAGCAGCCCAGACTCCTACGAGCAGTACTTC. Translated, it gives CASSPDSYEQYF. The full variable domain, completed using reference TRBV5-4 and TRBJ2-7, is ETGVTQSPTHLIKTRGQQVTLRCSSQSGHNTVSWYQQALGQGPQFIFQYYREEENGRGNFPPRFSGLQFPNYSSELNVNALELDDSALYLCASSPDSYEQYFGPGTRLTVT.

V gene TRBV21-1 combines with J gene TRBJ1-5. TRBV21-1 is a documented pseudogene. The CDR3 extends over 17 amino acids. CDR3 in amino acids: CASSPRTVDNSNQPQHF. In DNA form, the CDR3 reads TGTGCCAGCAGCCCTCGGACGGTAGATAATAGCAATCAGCCCCAGCATTTT.

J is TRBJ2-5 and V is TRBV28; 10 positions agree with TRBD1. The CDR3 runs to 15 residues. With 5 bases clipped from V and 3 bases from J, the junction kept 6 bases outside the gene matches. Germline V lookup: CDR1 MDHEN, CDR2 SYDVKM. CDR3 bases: TGTGCCAGCAGTCTCCGGACAGGGGGTAAAGAGACCCAGTACTTC. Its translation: CASSLRTGGKETQYF.

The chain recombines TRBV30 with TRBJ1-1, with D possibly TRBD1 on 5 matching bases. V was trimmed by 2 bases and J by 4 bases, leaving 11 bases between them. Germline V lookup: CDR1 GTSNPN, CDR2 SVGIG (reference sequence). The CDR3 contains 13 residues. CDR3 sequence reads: CAWSSRRGTEAFF. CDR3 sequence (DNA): TGTGCCTGGAGTTCCAGGAGGGGCACTGAAGCTTTCTTT.

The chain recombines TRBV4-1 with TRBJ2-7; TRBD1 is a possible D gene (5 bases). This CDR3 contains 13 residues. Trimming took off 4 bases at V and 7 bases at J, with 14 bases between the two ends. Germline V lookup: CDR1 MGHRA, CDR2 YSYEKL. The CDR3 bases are TGCGCCAGCAGCCCCGTAGGGGCACGGGAGCAGTACTTC. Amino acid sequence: CASSPVGAREQYF.

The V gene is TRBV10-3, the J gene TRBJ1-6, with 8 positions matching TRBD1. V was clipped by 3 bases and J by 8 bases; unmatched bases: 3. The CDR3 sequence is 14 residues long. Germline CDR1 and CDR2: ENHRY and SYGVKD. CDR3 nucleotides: TGTGCCATCAGTGATCGGACAGGGTATTCACCCCTCCACTTT. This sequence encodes CAISDRTGYSPLHF.

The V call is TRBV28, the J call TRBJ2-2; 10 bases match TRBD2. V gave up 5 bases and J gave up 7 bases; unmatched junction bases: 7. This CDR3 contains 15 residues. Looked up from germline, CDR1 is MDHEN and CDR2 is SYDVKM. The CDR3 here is CASSVPGLAIGELFF. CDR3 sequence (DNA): TGTGCCAGCAGTGTCCCGGGACTAGCGATCGGGGAGCTGTTTTTT. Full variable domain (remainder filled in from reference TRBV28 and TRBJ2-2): DVKVTQSSRYLVKRTGEKVFLECVQDMDHENMFWYRQDPGLGLRLIYFSYDVKMKEKGDIPEGYSVSREKKERFSLILESASTNQTSMYLCASSVPGLAIGELFFGEGSRLTVL.

In DNA form, the CDR3 reads TGTGCCAGCAGTACAGGGCTTCTTCCGATCTATGGCTACACCTTC. Protein sequence: CASSTGLLPIYGYTF. V is TRBV6-5 and J is TRBJ1-2; D is possibly TRBD1 (6 bases). Germline V gene data show CDR1 as MNHEY and CDR2 as SVGAGI. The CDR3 runs to 15 residues. The V gene lost 5 bases and the J gene lost 4 bases, with 17 bases spanning the gap.

CDR3 in amino acids: CSVELRPHNYGYTF. The DNA of the CDR3 is TGCAGCGTTGAATTGCGCCCTCATAACTATGGCTACACCTTC. The chain recombines TRBV29-1 with TRBJ1-2; D uncertain. Trimming pared 2 bases from V and 1 base from J, leaving 11 bases between. The germline V gene encodes CDR1 SQVTM and CDR2 ANQGSEA. The CDR3 is 14 amino acids.

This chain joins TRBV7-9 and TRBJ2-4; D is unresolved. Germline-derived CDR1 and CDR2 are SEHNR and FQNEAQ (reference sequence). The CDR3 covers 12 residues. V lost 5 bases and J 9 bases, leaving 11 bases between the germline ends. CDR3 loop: CASSPLPSIQYF. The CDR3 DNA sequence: TGTGCCAGCAGCCCCCTCCCCTCCATTCAGTACTTC.

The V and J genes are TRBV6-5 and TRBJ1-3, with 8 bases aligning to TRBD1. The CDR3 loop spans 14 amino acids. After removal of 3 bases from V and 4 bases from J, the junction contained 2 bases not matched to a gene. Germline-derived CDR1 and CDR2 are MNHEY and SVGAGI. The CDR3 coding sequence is TGTGCCAGCAGTTATCAGGGGGCGGGAAACACCATATATTTT. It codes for CASSYQGAGNTIYF.

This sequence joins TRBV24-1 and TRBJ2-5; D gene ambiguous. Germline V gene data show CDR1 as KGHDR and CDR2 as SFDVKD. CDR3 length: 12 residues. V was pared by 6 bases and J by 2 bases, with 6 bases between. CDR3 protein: CATSFGQETQYF. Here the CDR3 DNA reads TGTGCCACCAGTTTCGGGCAAGAGACCCAGTACTTC.

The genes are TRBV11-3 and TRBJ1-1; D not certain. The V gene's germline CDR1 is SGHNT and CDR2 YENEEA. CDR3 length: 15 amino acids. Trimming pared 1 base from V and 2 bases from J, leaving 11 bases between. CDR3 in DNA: TGTGCCAGCAGCTTAGGGGTCGGTGATAACACTGAAGCTTTCTTT. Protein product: CASSLGVGDNTEAFF. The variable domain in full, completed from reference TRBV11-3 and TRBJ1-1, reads EAGVVQSPRYKIIEKKQPVAFWCNPISGHNTLYWYLQNLGQGPELLIRYENEEAVDDSQLPKDRFSAERLKGVDSTLKIQPAELGDSAVYLCASSLGVGDNTEAFFGQGTRLTVV.

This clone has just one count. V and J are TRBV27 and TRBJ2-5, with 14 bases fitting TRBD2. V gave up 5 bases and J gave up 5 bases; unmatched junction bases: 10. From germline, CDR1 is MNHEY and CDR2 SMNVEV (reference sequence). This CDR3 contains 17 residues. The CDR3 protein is CASSPSGLAGVGETQYF. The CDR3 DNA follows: TGTGCCAGCAGTCCTTCGGGACTAGCGGGAGTAGGTGAGACCCAGTACTTC.

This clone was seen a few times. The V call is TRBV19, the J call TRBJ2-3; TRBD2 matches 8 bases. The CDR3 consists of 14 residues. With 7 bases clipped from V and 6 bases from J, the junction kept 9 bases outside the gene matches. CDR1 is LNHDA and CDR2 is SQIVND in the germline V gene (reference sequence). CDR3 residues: CASTGGPGRDTQYF. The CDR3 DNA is TGTGCCAGTACGGGAGGGCCCGGGCGGGATACGCAGTATTTT.

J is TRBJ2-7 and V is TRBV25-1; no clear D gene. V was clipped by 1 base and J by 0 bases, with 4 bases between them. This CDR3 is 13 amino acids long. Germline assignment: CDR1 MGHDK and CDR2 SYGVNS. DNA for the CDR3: TGTGCCAGCAGTGAATCCCCCTCCTACGAGCAGTACTTC. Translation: CASSESPSYEQYF.

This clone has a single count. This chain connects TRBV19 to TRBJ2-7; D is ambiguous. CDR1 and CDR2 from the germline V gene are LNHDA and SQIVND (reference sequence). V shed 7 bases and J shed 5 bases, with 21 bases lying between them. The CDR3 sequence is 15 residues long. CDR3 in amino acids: CASTSSLALSHEQYF. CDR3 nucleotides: TGTGCCAGTACCTCATCGCTGGCCCTGAGCCACGAGCAGTACTTC.

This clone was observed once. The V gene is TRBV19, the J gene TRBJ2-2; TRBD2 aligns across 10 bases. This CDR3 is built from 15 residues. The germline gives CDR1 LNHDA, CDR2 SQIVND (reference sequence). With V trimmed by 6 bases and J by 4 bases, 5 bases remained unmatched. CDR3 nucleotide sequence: TGTGCCAGTAGCCTAGGGACTAGCGTCACCGGGGAGCTGTTTTTT. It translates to CASSLGTSVTGELFF.

The chain's CDR3 is CASSETLALGETQYF. Written as DNA, the CDR3 is TGTGCCAGCAGTGAAACACTAGCGCTGGGGGAGACCCAGTACTTC. The chain combines TRBV6-1 with TRBJ2-5, with 7 bases fitting TRBD2. V lost 2 bases and J lost 5; bases outside the gene matches: 8. Germline lookup yields CDR1 MNHNS and CDR2 SASEGT. This CDR3 comprises 15 residues.

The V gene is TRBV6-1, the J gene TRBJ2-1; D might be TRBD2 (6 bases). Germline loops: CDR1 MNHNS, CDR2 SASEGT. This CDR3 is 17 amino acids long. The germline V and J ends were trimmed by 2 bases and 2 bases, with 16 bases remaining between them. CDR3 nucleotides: TGTGCCAGCAGTGAAAGATATGCGGGGAGCGCCTACAATGAGCAGTTCTTC. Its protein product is CASSERYAGSAYNEQFF.

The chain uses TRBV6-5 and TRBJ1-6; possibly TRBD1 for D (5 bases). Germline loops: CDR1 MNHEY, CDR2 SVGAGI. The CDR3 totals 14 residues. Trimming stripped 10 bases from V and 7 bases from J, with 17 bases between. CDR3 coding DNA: TGTGCCACTACAACCGGGACGAAGAATTCACCCCTCCACTTT. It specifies CATTTGTKNSPLHF.

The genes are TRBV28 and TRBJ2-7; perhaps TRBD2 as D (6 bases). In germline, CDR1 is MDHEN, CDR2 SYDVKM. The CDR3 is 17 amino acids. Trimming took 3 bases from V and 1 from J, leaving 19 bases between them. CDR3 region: CASSFGVSGEWSYEQYF. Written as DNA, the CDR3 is TGTGCCAGCAGTTTCGGTGTCTCGGGGGAGTGGTCCTACGAGCAGTACTTC.